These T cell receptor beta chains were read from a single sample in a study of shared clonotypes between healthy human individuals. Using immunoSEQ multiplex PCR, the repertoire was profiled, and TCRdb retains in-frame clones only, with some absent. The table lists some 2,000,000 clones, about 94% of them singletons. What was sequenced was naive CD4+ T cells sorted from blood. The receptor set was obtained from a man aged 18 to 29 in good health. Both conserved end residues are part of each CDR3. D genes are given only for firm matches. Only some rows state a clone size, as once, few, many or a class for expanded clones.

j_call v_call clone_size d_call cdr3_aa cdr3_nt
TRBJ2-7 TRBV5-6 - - CASSLVGTGPPYEQYF TGTGCCAGCAGCTTGGTGGGAACAGGGCCCCCCTACGAGCAGTACTTC
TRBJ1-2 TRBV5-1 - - CASSLVGEAGYTF TGCGCCAGCAGCTTGGTGGGGGAAGCTGGCTACACCTTC
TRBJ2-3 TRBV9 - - CASSVPSTDTQYF TGTGCCAGCAGCGTCCCTAGCACAGATACGCAGTATTTT
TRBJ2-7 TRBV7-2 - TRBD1 CASSPGTGTYEQYF TGTGCCAGCAGCCCCGGGACAGGTACCTACGAGCAGTACTTC
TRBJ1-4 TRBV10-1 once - CASSEGGREEKLFF TGCGCCAGCAGTGAAGGAGGGAGGGAAGAAAAACTGTTTTTT
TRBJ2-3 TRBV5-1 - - CASSFPSTDTQYF TGCGCCAGCAGCTTTCCGAGCACAGATACGCAGTATTTT
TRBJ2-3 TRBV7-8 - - CASSLGVTDTQYF TGTGCCAGCAGCTTAGGGGTCACAGATACGCAGTATTTT
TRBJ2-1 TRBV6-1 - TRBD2 CASRLAETTMIGQFF TGTGCCAGCAGACTAGCGGAAACTACAATGATTGGGCAGTTCTTC
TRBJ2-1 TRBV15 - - CATSRAASHYNEQFF TGTGCCACCAGCAGAGCGGCTAGCCACTACAATGAGCAGTTCTTC
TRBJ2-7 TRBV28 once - CASSSYHYSYEQYF TGTGCCAGCAGTTCCTACCACTACTCCTACGAGCAGTACTTC
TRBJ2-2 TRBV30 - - CAWSADPNTGELFF TGTGCCTGGAGTGCCGACCCCAACACCGGGGAGCTGTTTTTT
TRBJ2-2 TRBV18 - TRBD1 CASSNTGENTGELFF TGTGCCAGCTCAAATACAGGGGAGAACACCGGGGAGCTGTTTTTT
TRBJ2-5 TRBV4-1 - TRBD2 CASSQALAGGQETQYF TGCGCCAGCAGCCAAGCCTTAGCGGGGGGGCAAGAGACCCAGTACTTC
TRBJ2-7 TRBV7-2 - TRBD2 CASSLLAGPPHEQYF TGTGCCAGCAGCCTCCTAGCGGGACCCCCTCACGAGCAGTACTTC
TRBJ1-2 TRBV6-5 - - CASSYSGLYGYTF TGTGCCAGCAGTTACTCCGGCCTCTATGGCTACACCTTC
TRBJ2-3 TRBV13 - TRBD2 CASSLDRLAGVTVTDTQYF TGTGCCAGCAGCTTAGATCGGCTAGCGGGAGTTACGGTTACAGATACGCAGTATTTT
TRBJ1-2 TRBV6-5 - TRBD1 CASRPTGGNYGYTF TGTGCCAGCAGACCTACAGGGGGCAACTATGGCTACACCTTC
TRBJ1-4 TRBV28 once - CASSLSGEKLFF TGTGCCAGCAGTTTATCGGGGGAAAAACTGTTTTTT
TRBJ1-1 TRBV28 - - CASSLGLGTDLNTEAFF TGTGCCAGCAGTTTGGGCCTTGGGACGGATTTGAACACTGAAGCTTTCTTT
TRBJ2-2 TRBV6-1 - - CASSDGRHTGELFF TGTGCCAGCAGTGACGGACGACACACCGGGGAGCTGTTTTTT
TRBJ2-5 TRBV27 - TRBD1 CASSQLWTGGNGPPTPTRETQYF TGTGCCAGCAGTCAATTATGGACAGGAGGCAATGGTCCACCTACACCTACCAGGGAGACCCAGTACTTC
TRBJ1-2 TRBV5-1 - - CASSDGITYGYTF TGCGCCAGCAGCGACGGGATTACCTATGGCTACACCTTC
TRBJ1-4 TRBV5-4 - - CASSPDGATNEKLFF TGTGCCAGCAGTCCGGACGGCGCAACTAATGAAAAACTGTTTTTT
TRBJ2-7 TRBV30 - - CAWSSSYEQYF TGTGCCTGGAGTTCATCCTACGAGCAGTACTTC
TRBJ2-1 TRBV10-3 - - CAIRRQEGGEQFF TGTGCCATCAGGCGACAGGAGGGCGGTGAGCAGTTCTTC
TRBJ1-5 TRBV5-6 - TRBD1 CASSWGPLQGNQPQHF TGTGCCAGCAGCTGGGGGCCTCTACAGGGGAATCAGCCCCAGCATTTT
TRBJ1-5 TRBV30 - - CAWRQVGQPQHF TGTGCCTGGCGACAGGTCGGTCAGCCCCAGCATTTT
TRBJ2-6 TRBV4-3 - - CASSQAGPGANVLTF TGCGCCAGCAGCCAAGCAGGGCCTGGGGCCAACGTCCTGACTTTC